Listed below are T cell receptor beta chains from one sample, sequenced in a study of T cell responses to AZD1222 COVID-19 vaccine. Clones were sequenced by immunoSEQ multiplex PCR, and TCRdb holds only the in-frame ones, with some missing. The repertoire holds 100,000 to 150,000 clones, with approximately 80% as singletons. This sample comprised peripheral blood, obtained 28 days after the second AZD1222 dose. Receptors originate from an adult who received the AZD1222 COVID-19 vaccine. Each CDR3 is given with its conserved first and last residue. D genes are given only for firm matches. Only part of the rows carry a size: once, few, many, or a class if the clone is expanded.

CDR3nt,CDR3aa,v_gene,abundance,j_gene,d_gene
TGTGCCAGCAGGGACACCGGGACAGGGTCTAAGCTGTTTTTT,CASRDTGTGSKLFF,TRBV6-4,.,TRBJ2-2,TRBD1
TGTGCCAGTAGTGTCTCGGGGCGCACCGGGGAGCTGTTTTTT,CASSVSGRTGELFF,TRBV19,.,TRBJ2-2,.
TGTGCCAGCAGCTTGAGGACAGGGTGGGACACTGAAGCTTTCTTT,CASSLRTGWDTEAFF,TRBV5-6,.,TRBJ1-1,TRBD1
TGTGCCAGCAGTCGGACAAGCTATGGCTACACCTTC,CASSRTSYGYTF,TRBV6-5,.,TRBJ1-2,.
TGTGCCAGCAGCTTAGGCCCAATCTCTGGAAACACCATATATTTT,CASSLGPISGNTIYF,TRBV11-2,.,TRBJ1-3,.
TGTGCCACCAGTGATACCCCCGCTGCCAAAGCTTTCTTT,CATSDTPAAKAFF,TRBV24-1,.,TRBJ1-1,.
TGTGCCAGTAGTACCGACCAGTTGGGGACTGAAGCTTTCTTT,CASSTDQLGTEAFF,TRBV19,.,TRBJ1-1,.
TGTGCCAGCAGTTACTCGATAACCCGACAGCACTACACCTACGAGCAGTACTTC,CASSYSITRQHYTYEQYF,TRBV6-2/TRBV6-3,once,TRBJ2-7,.
TGCGCCAGCAGTGAGTCCACTGGTGCCATCTACGAGCAGTACTTC,CASSESTGAIYEQYF,TRBV10-1,.,TRBJ2-7,.
TGTGCCAGCAGCCACTCAAGGGACAGGGGTTACGAGCAGTACTTC,CASSHSRDRGYEQYF,TRBV3-1/TRBV3-2,.,TRBJ2-7,TRBD1
TGTGCCAGCAGCTTGGGGTGGCAGCCGGGGTACAATGAGCAGTTCTTC,CASSLGWQPGYNEQFF,TRBV5-6,.,TRBJ2-1,.
TGTGCCAGCAGCTTAAGAGATGGACAGGGGGTCCGGAACGAGCAGTACTTC,CASSLRDGQGVRNEQYF,TRBV7-9,.,TRBJ2-7,TRBD1
TGCGCCAGCACCCAGATACAGGGGGCATGGTACTTC,CASTQIQGAWYF,TRBV10-2,.,TRBJ2-4,TRBD1
TGTGCCAGCAGTGTAGCGGGGGGGTCGAACAAAAACATTCAGTACTTC,CASSVAGGSNKNIQYF,TRBV6-2/TRBV6-3,.,TRBJ2-4,TRBD2
TGTGCCAGCGGTTCCTCCTACGGGGGTCCAGAGACCCAGTACTTC,CASGSSYGGPETQYF,TRBV28,.,TRBJ2-5,.
TGTGCCACCAGCAGAGATCGAGGGGTGACCACTGAAGCTTTCTTT,CATSRDRGVTTEAFF,TRBV15,.,TRBJ1-1,.
TGTGCCAGCACCCAGGGGTACTACACTGAAGCTTTCTTT,CASTQGYYTEAFF,TRBV6-5,.,TRBJ1-1,.
TGTGCCAGCAGCTGGGGTAGCAATCAGCCCCAGCATTTT,CASSWGSNQPQHF,TRBV7-8,.,TRBJ1-5,.
TGTGCCAGCAGTGTCCAGCTGGGAGATACGCAGTATTTT,CASSVQLGDTQYF,TRBV25-1,.,TRBJ2-3,.
TGTGCCAGCAGTTACTTTAACAGCCCTGGAAACACCATATATTTT,CASSYFNSPGNTIYF,TRBV6-2/TRBV6-3,once,TRBJ1-3,.
TGTGCCAGTAGTACGGGACAGGGGGCGGGCACTGAAGCTTTCTTT,CASSTGQGAGTEAFF,TRBV19,.,TRBJ1-1,TRBD1
TGTGCCAGCAGCTTAGGCCAAGAGACCCAGTACTTC,CASSLGQETQYF,TRBV11-3,once,TRBJ2-5,.
TGTGCCAGCAGTTACGGGGGGAGCTCCTATAATTCACCCCTCCACTTT,CASSYGGSSYNSPLHF,TRBV6-5,few,TRBJ1-6,.
TGTGCCAGCAGCGCGTCACTACAGGGTTCCTCTGGAAACACCATATATTTT,CASSASLQGSSGNTIYF,TRBV9,once,TRBJ1-3,.
TGTGCCAGCAGTTTAAGGGGCAGGCCCCCTGGGGCCAACGTCCTGACTTTC,CASSLRGRPPGANVLTF,TRBV27,once,TRBJ2-6,.
TGTGCCAGTAGTACCGGACAGGGCACCCAGAAATACAATCAGCCCCAGCATTTT,CASSTGQGTQKYNQPQHF,TRBV19,.,TRBJ1-5,TRBD1
TGTGCCAGCAGTTTTCTGGCGGGGGGGGCCAATGAGCAGTTCTTC,CASSFLAGGANEQFF,TRBV28,.,TRBJ2-1,TRBD2
TGTGCCAGCAGCCGAGGACAGGGCGTGGGTCTTATTGAAAAACTGTTTTTT,CASSRGQGVGLIEKLFF,TRBV3-1/TRBV3-2,.,TRBJ1-4,TRBD1
TGTGCCAGCAGCTTTGCCCCTGGGACTTTCTATGGCTACACCTTC,CASSFAPGTFYGYTF,TRBV7-3,.,TRBJ1-2,.
TGTGCCAGCAGTTACTCCAAGTGGGGCATGGGAGATACGCAGTATTTT,CASSYSKWGMGDTQYF,TRBV3-1/TRBV3-2,.,TRBJ2-3,.
TGTGCCAGCTCCACAACGGGGGGTGGCTACACCTTC,CASSTTGGGYTF,TRBV28,.,TRBJ1-2,.
TGTGCCAGCAGTTTCCTAGGGGGGGGCACTGAAGCTTTCTTT,CASSFLGGGTEAFF,TRBV27,.,TRBJ1-1,.
TGCGCCAGCAGCTCCCCCCCCCGGGAGACCCAGTACTTC,CASSSPPRETQYF,TRBV5-1,.,TRBJ2-5,.
TGTGCCAGCAGTTTCCAAACACGGGACACCCTAAGACATGGCTACACCTTC,CASSFQTRDTLRHGYTF,TRBV28,.,TRBJ1-2,.
TGCGCCAGCAGCCCTTGGACTAGCGGGGGTTACGAGCAGTACTTC,CASSPWTSGGYEQYF,TRBV5-1,few,TRBJ2-7,TRBD2
TGTGCCAGCTCACCACCTGGTTGGGAGCTGTTTTTT,CASSPPGWELFF,TRBV18,once,TRBJ2-2,.
TGTGCCAGCAGCCCCCCCGGGAAGCCCCAGCATTTT,CASSPPGKPQHF,TRBV7-2,.,TRBJ1-5,.
TGTGCCAGCAGCCATGGGGGCTCATCCTACGAGCAGTACTTC,CASSHGGSSYEQYF,TRBV9,few,TRBJ2-7,.
TGTGCCAGCAGTGAAATAGAGGAAGTTTACGAGCAGTACTTC,CASSEIEEVYEQYF,TRBV2,.,TRBJ2-7,.
TGTGCCAGCGAGGTGTATAGCAATCAGCCCCAGCATTTT,CASEVYSNQPQHF,TRBV28,.,TRBJ1-5,.
TGTGCCAGCTCACCACCGGTAGGCCTCGCAGATACGCAGTATTTT,CASSPPVGLADTQYF,TRBV18,.,TRBJ2-3,.
TGTGCCAGCAGTTACCCAGGGGACCTATCGGGGGAAAAACTGTTTTTT,CASSYPGDLSGEKLFF,TRBV6-5,.,TRBJ1-4,.
TGTGCCAGCACCGAACGGGGGGGTAAACAGCCCCAGCATTTT,CASTERGGKQPQHF,TRBV28,.,TRBJ1-5,.
TGTGCCAGCAGCTTAGGGGTGACAGCCTACAATGAGCAGTTCTTC,CASSLGVTAYNEQFF,TRBV11-3,.,TRBJ2-1,.
TGTGCCAGCAGCCAAGATTTGGTGGTACAAGAGACCCAGTACTTC,CASSQDLVVQETQYF,TRBV14,few,TRBJ2-5,.
TGTGCCAGCAGCCAAGATTGGAATGACAGGAAGCTAGCCAAAAACATTCAGTACTTC,CASSQDWNDRKLAKNIQYF,TRBV3-1/TRBV3-2,.,TRBJ2-4,.
TGTGCCTGGAGTGTTGGCGGATACCAAGAGACCCAGTACTTC,CAWSVGGYQETQYF,TRBV30,.,TRBJ2-5,.
TGTGCCAGCAGCCAAGGCAGGGAGTATTCACCCCTCCACTTT,CASSQGREYSPLHF,TRBV14,.,TRBJ1-6,.